This T cell receptor (beta chain) was profiled in a study of Siglec-9 on CD8 T cells in melanoma. The method was immunoSEQ multiplex PCR; TCRdb's version includes in-frame clones alone and lacks a portion of them. The table includes 29,000 or so clones, roughly 80% detected once. V was pared by 0 bases and J by 12 bases, with 18 bases between. In germline, CDR1 is MGHRA, CDR2 YSYEKL. The CDR3 has 16 amino acids. Points from the study as a whole: In melanoma tumors, a Siglec-9-marked effector memory CD8+ subset reportedly appeared to accumulate.

Only a few counts were recorded for this clone. Its target is unknown. Sequencing was carried out using Siglec-9- CD8+ T cells sorted from blood. The TCR was taken from a human donor in good health. The chain employs TRBV4-1 and TRBJ1-6; the D gene is possibly TRBD1 (6 bases). The CDR3 sequence: CASSQDSSWTVGPLHF. DNA of the CDR3: TGCGCCAGCAGCCAAGATTCATCATGGACAGTCGGACCCCTCCACTTT.